This T cell receptor beta chain emerged from a study of blood T cell repertoires in COVID-19. Looking at the study overall: Acute and convalescent COVID-19 samples came from the United States, Italy and Spain. The analysed material was cDNA or gDNA that came from T cells, B-cell-depleted T cells, or PBMCs.

Trimming stripped 3 bases from V and 8 bases from J, with 18 bases between. The CDR3 loop spans 15 amino acids. The germline V gene encodes CDR1 PRHDT and CDR2 FYEKMQ (reference sequence). Authors' analysis steps: Nucleated cell number was recorded as an estimate derived from reference gene primer amplification. Profiling relied on immunoSEQ multiplex PCR, and the TCRdb table lists in-frame clones only, not all of them. V, J and clone size reflect that table, while D and trimming were determined from the DNA. The repertoire consists of 150,000 or so clones, with 75% to 85% occurring once and the leading ten covering 5.5% to 8%.

The rearrangement uses TRBV13 and TRBJ2-3, with D possibly TRBD2 on 7 matching bases. The clonotype comes from a woman aged 45 to 65 in a cohort sampled during active or convalescent COVID-19. Sequencing was performed on peripheral blood. CDR3 in amino acids: CASSFFAGALGTQYF. The CDR3 region has the DNA TGTGCCAGCAGCTTCTTCGCGGGGGCCCTTGGTACGCAGTATTTT.